This entry is about one TCR beta chain. Its antigen is not identified. The entry originates in a study of cytomegalovirus exposure and HLA in healthy donors. General observations from the study: Several top significant clusters appeared, in a later analysis, to be linked to common viral pathogens.

A multiplex PCR was run with 60 Vbeta primers and 13 Jbeta primers. Methods used by the authors: There were about 80 million unique TCR beta chains by a later count, and about 11 million of them were shared. Using immunoSEQ multiplex PCR, the repertoire was profiled, and TCRdb retains in-frame clones only, with some absent. The V and J calls and clone size are taken from that table; D and trimming were inferred from the DNA. In the table there are 93,000 or so clones, under 80% of which are singletons. Germline lookup yields CDR1 MDHEN and CDR2 SYDVKM. The V gene lost 2 bases and the J gene lost 0 bases, with 17 bases spanning the gap. The length of the CDR3 is 18 residues.

Sequencing was done on a sample of PBMCs. V and J are TRBV28 and TRBJ1-5, with a weak D call TRBD1 (6 bases). This receptor was identified in a woman aged 18-29 years in good health and CMV-seropositive. As DNA, the CDR3 is TGTGCCAGCAGTTTACTGGGGACACGGAGGCATAGCAATCAGCCCCAGCATTTT. This translates into CASSLLGTRRHSNQPQHF.